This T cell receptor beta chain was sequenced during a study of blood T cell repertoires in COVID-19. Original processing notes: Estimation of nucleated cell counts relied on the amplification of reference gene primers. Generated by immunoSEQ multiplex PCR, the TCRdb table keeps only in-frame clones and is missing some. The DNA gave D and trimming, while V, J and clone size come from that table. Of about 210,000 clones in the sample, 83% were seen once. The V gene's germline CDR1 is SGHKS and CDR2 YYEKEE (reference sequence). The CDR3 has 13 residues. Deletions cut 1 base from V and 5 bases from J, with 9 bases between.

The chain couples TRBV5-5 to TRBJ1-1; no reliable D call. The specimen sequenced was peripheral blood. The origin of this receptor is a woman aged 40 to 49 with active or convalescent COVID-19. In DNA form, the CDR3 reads TGTGCCAGCAGCTTGTTCCGGGATACTGAAGCTTTCTTT. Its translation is CASSLFRDTEAFF.